Below, 23 T cell receptor beta chains from the same sample are listed, as sequenced in a study of shared clonotypes between healthy human individuals. Here immunoSEQ multiplex PCR was the method, and the copy in TCRdb shows in-frame clones only, minus some. Here the sample spans approximately 2.4 million clones, approximately 96% being singletons. The specimen was naive CD4+ T cells sorted from blood. Subset denoted: CD45RA+ positively selected. These receptors were taken from a man aged 18 to 29 in good health.

V is TRBV27 and J is TRBJ2-2; D is undetermined. Germline V lookup: CDR1 MNHEY, CDR2 SMNVEV (reference sequence). V was clipped by 6 bases and J by 4 bases, with 6 bases between them. The CDR3 spans 12 residues. CDR3: CASRLTTGELFF. CDR3 nucleotide sequence: TGTGCCAGCAGACTAACCACCGGGGAGCTGTTTTTT.

V and J are TRBV5-1 and TRBJ1-4, with D tentatively TRBD1 (5 bases). Germline assignment: CDR1 SGHRS and CDR2 YFSETQ. The CDR3 covers 15 residues. V dropped 3 bases and J dropped 8 bases, with 17 bases sitting between them. The CDR3 reads CASSSSTATAEKLFF. DNA for the CDR3: TGCGCCAGCAGCTCCTCGACAGCCACAGCGGAAAAACTGTTTTTT.

V is TRBV11-1 and J is TRBJ2-7; the D is unclear. The CDR3 is 13 amino acids. Trimming took 1 base from V and 0 from J, leaving 4 bases between them. The germline gives CDR1 SGHAT, CDR2 FQDESV (reference sequence). CDR3 bases: TGTGCCAGCAGCTTAGGATTCTCCTACGAGCAGTACTTC. It codes for CASSLGFSYEQYF.

The rearrangement joins TRBV27 to TRBJ1-5; D call uncertain. The V end lost 1 base, the J end lost 7 bases, and 8 bases lay between the germline ends. CDR1 is MNHEY and CDR2 is SMNVEV in the germline V gene (reference sequence). CDR3 length equals 13 residues. The CDR3 is CASSLWGGQPQHF. CDR3 in DNA: TGTGCCAGCAGTTTATGGGGAGGACAGCCCCAGCATTTT.

The chain has TRBV6-1 and TRBJ1-4; 7 nucleotides match TRBD1. Germline V gene sequence: CDR1 MNHNS, CDR2 SASEGT. V dropped 7 bases and J dropped 8; count of bases not matched to a gene: 13. This CDR3 comprises 15 residues. The CDR3 region has the DNA TGTGCCAGCACCGAACAAGGGGGCCGGGGAGAAAAACTGTTTTTT. As protein: CASTEQGGRGEKLFF.

The V gene is TRBV7-2, the J gene TRBJ1-1, with D unclear. Trimming left V 1 base short and J 0 bases short, with 9 bases between. CDR1 SGHTA and CDR2 FQGNSA come from the germline V gene. The CDR3 has 15 amino acids. The CDR3 DNA follows: TGTGCCAGCAGCTTAGGAGGCGGAATGAACACTGAAGCTTTCTTT. It encodes CASSLGGGMNTEAFF.

This clone has a single count. The CDR3 here is CASSLAKHLFSYNSPLHF. In DNA, the CDR3 is TGTGCCAGCAGCTTAGCGAAACACCTCTTTTCCTATAATTCACCCCTCCACTTT. This rearrangement joins TRBV7-2 to TRBJ1-6; no clear D. The CDR3 has 18 residues. The germline V gene has CDR1 SGHTA and CDR2 FQGNSA. V lost 0 bases to trimming and J lost 1 base, with 13 bases between them.

The gene calls are TRBV7-8 and TRBJ2-7, with TRBD1 as a possible D gene (6 bases). CDR3 length equals 14 residues. V was shortened by 3 bases and J by 4 bases, with 13 bases between the two germline ends. In germline, CDR1 is SGHVS, CDR2 FQNEAQ. In DNA form, the CDR3 reads TGTGCCAGCAGCTTCCTAGGGGGTACGTACGAGCAGTACTTC. It specifies CASSFLGGTYEQYF.

J is TRBJ2-7 and V is TRBV27; 7 nucleotides match TRBD2. Germline CDR1 MNHEY, CDR2 SMNVEV (reference sequence). V trimming: 6 bases; J trimming: 3 bases; junction bases outside the gene matches: 11. This CDR3 contains 15 residues. The CDR3 DNA reads TGTGCCAGCAGATATAAAAGCGGGGCCAACTACGAGCAGTACTTC. Amino acid sequence: CASRYKSGANYEQYF.

As DNA, the CDR3 is TGTGTACCTAACCAGTACAATGAGCAGTTCTTC. Translating gives CVPNQYNEQFF. The chain links TRBV2 to TRBJ2-1; D uncertain. This CDR3 is 11 amino acids long. Germline V gene sequence: CDR1 SNHLY, CDR2 FYNNEI.

V usage is TRBV29-1 and J usage is TRBJ1-2; D not certain. CDR1 is SQVTM and CDR2 is ANQGSEA in the germline V gene. Trimming stripped 6 bases from V and 8 bases from J, with 13 bases between. CDR3 length: 11 amino acids. The CDR3 DNA reads as TGCAGCGTCGAGAAGACCACGGGCTACACCTTC. Translating gives CSVEKTTGYTF.

Comments on this clone: Other DNA sequences in the same sample also yield this CDR3. This chain connects TRBV5-4 to TRBJ1-5; no clear D gene. The CDR3 has 14 amino acids. From germline, CDR1 is SGHNT and CDR2 YYREEE (reference sequence). Trimming left V 3 bases short and J 1 base short, with 8 bases between. The CDR3 sequence: CASSSDGSNQPQHF. In nucleotides, the CDR3 is TGTGCCAGCAGCTCGGACGGGAGCAATCAGCCCCAGCATTTT.

The gene calls are TRBV28 and TRBJ1-6; 7 bases are a match to TRBD1. Germline loops: CDR1 MDHEN, CDR2 SYDVKM. V was clipped by 2 bases and J by 1 base; unmatched bases: 5. This CDR3 is built from 17 residues. Written as DNA, the CDR3 is TGTGCCAGCAGTTTACCCTCGGGACAGTCCTATAATTCACCCCTCCACTTT. Protein product: CASSLPSGQSYNSPLHF.

V and J are TRBV28 and TRBJ2-4; 10 bases line up with TRBD1. Germline V gives CDR1 MDHEN, CDR2 SYDVKM. The V gene end was trimmed by 5 bases and the J gene end by 9 bases; junction bases not matched to a gene: 16. This CDR3 spans 17 amino acids. CDR3 residues: CASSGVGTGARRGIQYF. DNA of the CDR3: TGTGCCAGCAGTGGGGTCGGGACAGGGGCCCGTAGAGGCATTCAGTACTTC.

This sequence joins TRBV6-6 and TRBJ2-2; TRBD2 agrees at 11 bases. The CDR3 sequence is 15 residues long. Germline CDR1 is MNHNY and CDR2 is SVGAGI (reference sequence). With V trimmed by 1 base and J by 7 bases, 2 bases remained unmatched. DNA for the CDR3: TGTGCCAGCAGTTACTTAGCGGGAGGGGGCGGGGAGCTGTTTTTT. This encodes CASSYLAGGGGELFF.

The chain carries TRBV18 and TRBJ1-1; TRBD1 matches at 9 bases. Germline-derived CDR1 and CDR2 are KGHSH and LQKENI. V dropped 1 base and J dropped 3; count of bases not matched to a gene: 12. The CDR3 runs 18 residues. CDR3 in DNA: TGTGCCAGCTCACCACTAGCGGGACAGGGCTTGATGGACACTGAAGCTTTCTTT. As protein: CASSPLAGQGLMDTEAFF.

This chain joins TRBV11-3 and TRBJ2-2; 11 bases match TRBD2. Germline V gene data show CDR1 as SGHNT and CDR2 as YENEEA. The trim removed 4 bases at V and 5 bases at J, leaving 6 bases unmatched. The CDR3 runs to 16 residues. CDR3 in amino acids: CASSSRGLAGTGELFF. In DNA form, the CDR3 reads TGTGCCAGCAGCTCTCGAGGACTAGCGGGTACCGGGGAGCTGTTTTTT. Full variable domain (missing parts from reference TRBV11-3 and TRBJ2-2): EAGVVQSPRYKIIEKKQPVAFWCNPISGHNTLYWYLQNLGQGPELLIRYENEEAVDDSQLPKDRFSAERLKGVDSTLKIQPAELGDSAVYLCASSSRGLAGTGELFFGEGSRLTVL.

The chain joins TRBV4-2 to TRBJ2-5, with D possibly being TRBD1 (8 bases). Between the trimmed V and J ends, which lost 4 bases and 6 bases, there was a span of 27 bases. This CDR3 has 18 amino acids. Germline V gene lookup returns CDR1 LGHNA and CDR2 YNFKEQ. The CDR3 bases are TGTGCCAGCAGCCTCTGGGAGGGGATGCGACAGGGGTTGAAGACCCAGTACTTC. It is translated as CASSLWEGMRQGLKTQYF.

The rearrangement links TRBV25-1 to TRBJ2-2; possible D gene TRBD1, 5 bases. V was clipped by 3 bases and J by 3 bases, with 11 bases between them. Germline assignment: CDR1 MGHDK and CDR2 SYGVNS. This CDR3 is built from 15 residues. CDR3 in DNA: TGTGCCAGCAGTGACAGGGCCCCGTACACCGGGGAGCTGTTTTTT. Its protein product is CASSDRAPYTGELFF.

CDR3 bases: TGTGCCAGTAGTGGACGGGGCCCCGGCATTCAGTACTTC. Its protein is CASSGRGPGIQYF. V gene TRBV19 combines with J gene TRBJ2-4; D is possibly TRBD1 or TRBD2 (5 bases each). Germline assignment: CDR1 LNHDA and CDR2 SQIVND (reference sequence). The CDR3 contains 13 residues. V was trimmed by 5 bases and J by 9 bases, leaving 14 bases between them.

As to this clone: Other nucleotide sequences from this sample produce the same CDR3. The CDR3 spells CASSSGGSNEKLFF. CDR3 nucleotide sequence: TGCGCCAGCAGCTCAGGGGGGAGTAATGAAAAACTGTTTTTT. This chain joins TRBV5-1 and TRBJ1-4; TRBD1 agrees at 7 bases. The junction had 3 bases not matched to a gene; V was cut back by 3 bases and J by 4 bases. This CDR3 is 14 amino acids long. Germline CDR1 is SGHRS and CDR2 is YFSETQ.

This chain connects TRBV1 to TRBJ2-1; the table's D gene call, TRBD1, was not cross checked with the DNA. TRBV1 is annotated as a pseudogene. The CDR3 consists of 17 residues. In DNA form, the CDR3 reads TGCACCAGCAGCCAAGCCAACCGGGACAGGGGCTTTAATGAGCAGTTCTTC. Its protein product is CTSSQANRDRGFNEQFF.

V usage is TRBV2 and J usage is TRBJ1-6; D not resolved. The CDR3 consists of 11 residues. Germline CDR1 is SNHLY and CDR2 is FYNNEI. Trimming removed 4 bases from V and 12 bases from J, with 7 bases in between. The CDR3 reads CASSVRGPLHF. In DNA form, the CDR3 reads TGTGCCAGCAGTGTTCGAGGACCCCTCCACTTT.